Included here is one TCR beta chain sequence, with context. Those enrolled, adults aged about 18 to 95 years, came from fewer than 25 US areas. Clones were read by immunoSEQ multiplex PCR, and TCRdb kept only the in-frame ones, dropping some. The table lists 350,000 to 450,000 clones, more than 70% of them singletons, with roughly 1.9% in the top ten. The data belong to a study of blood T cell repertoires in COVID-19. The ends lost 2 bases at V and 6 bases at J; junction bases unmatched: 7. The CDR3 is made up of 15 amino acids. CDR1 LGHDT and CDR2 YNNKEL come from the germline V gene (reference sequence).

The sequencing sample was made of PBMCs or T cells enriched from blood (not recorded which). The V gene is TRBV3-1 (or the pseudogene TRBV3-2), the J gene TRBJ2-3; TRBD2 aligns across 8 bases. The receptor was derived from a middle-aged man in a cohort exposed to, infected with or recovered from COVID-19 (not recorded which). The CDR3 sequence is CASSQTSGGGDTQYF. The CDR3, as DNA: TGTGCCAGCAGCCAAACTAGCGGAGGAGGGGATACGCAGTATTTT.